Described below is a single T cell receptor (beta chain) sequence and its context. Its specificity is not known. Germline-derived CDR1 and CDR2 are MGHRA and YSYEKL. CDR3 length: 15 residues. Trimming cost V 3 bases and J 8 bases; bases outside gene matches: 5. This sample was taken from a study of radiotherapy plus CTLA-4 blockade in lung cancer. Sequencing used immunoSEQ multiplex PCR; TCRdb keeps in-frame clones, though not all of them. The table lists 35,000 to 55,000 clones, approximately 71% of them singletons. Regarding the study as a whole: Early clonal dynamics of blood T cells, together with interferon-beta, were reported as the best response predictor.

The source material was peripheral blood, sampled from a patient treated with radiotherapy plus ipilimumab. The rearrangement joins TRBV4-1 to TRBJ1-6; TRBD1 aligns across 9 bases. The TCR sequence derives from a human donor with non-small cell lung cancer whose response to radiotherapy plus ipilimumab could not be evaluated. CDR3 in DNA: TGCGCCAGCAGCCAGGGACAGGGTTTGGATTCACCCCTCCACTTT. It specifies CASSQGQGLDSPLHF.